These 6 T cell receptor beta chains came from one sample sequenced in a study of T cells after yellow fever vaccination (dated by TCRdb to about 2019). Per the publication, the treatment or condition label means: live attenuated yellow fever vaccine strain. Library prep was done by 5' RACE. Sequencer: Illumina NovaSeq 6000. TCRdb reprocessing: public reads trimmed at Q25 with fastp, clones called with MiXCR, in-frame beta chains kept. Each record represents a unique CDR3 protein, reported with the most common genes and DNA among its rows. The sample records more than 300,000 distinct CDR3 sequences, roughly 10% of which are singletons. The leading ten clones occupy about 3.3% of the sample. Source: CD4+ T cells sorted from PBMCs, taken 45 days after the yellow fever booster vaccination. The receptors here all came from a man younger than 35 who received the YFV17D yellow fever vaccine.

This clonotype was observed a handful of times. The chain employs TRBV4-2 and TRBJ2-3, with TRBD2 matching over 10 bases. V gave up 3 bases and J gave up 4 bases; unmatched junction bases: 7. This CDR3 is built from 16 residues. Germline V lookup: CDR1 LGHNA, CDR2 YNFKEQ. The CDR3 region has the DNA TGTGCCAGCAGCCAGGCCCAGACTAGCGGGCCAGATACGCAGTATTTT. This gives the protein CASSQAQTSGPDTQYF.

V gene TRBV19 combines with J gene TRBJ2-4, with D possibly TRBD2 on 6 matching bases. Germline-derived CDR1 and CDR2 are LNHDA and SQIVND (reference sequence). Trimming stripped 3 bases from V and 1 base from J, with 16 bases between. The CDR3 has 17 residues. The CDR3 reads CASSMIPGVTAKNIQYF. The CDR3 nucleotides are TGTGCCAGTAGTATGATTCCGGGAGTCACGGCCAAAAACATTCAGTACTTC.

This clonotype was recorded many times. V is TRBV7-2 and J is TRBJ1-5; D remains ambiguous. The ends were cut back, 2 bases at V and 3 bases at J, with 14 bases in the middle. The CDR3 totals 16 residues. CDR1 and CDR2 (germline): SGHTA, FQGNSA. The CDR3 sequence is CASSLTEGLFNQPQHF. CDR3 coding DNA: TGTGCCAGCAGCTTAACCGAGGGTCTCTTCAATCAGCCCCAGCATTTT.

This sequence joins TRBV19 and TRBJ1-1, with 10 bases that match TRBD1. CDR1 is LNHDA, CDR2 SQIVND, per germline (reference sequence). This CDR3 region has 16 residues. Trimming removed 7 bases from V and 10 bases from J; junction bases left unmatched: 18. CDR3: CASTGTGALTFFGAFF. CDR3 DNA sequence: TGTGCCAGTACCGGGACAGGGGCATTAACTTTCTTTGGAGCTTTCTTT.

The CDR3 loop is CSAPPRGPPQETQYF. DNA for the CDR3: TGCAGTGCTCCCCCCCGGGGACCACCACAAGAGACCCAGTACTTC. The chain recombines TRBV20-1 with TRBJ2-5; perhaps D is TRBD1 or TRBD2 (5 bases each). Germline CDR1 is DFQATT and CDR2 is SNEGSKA (reference sequence). The CDR3 has 15 amino acids. V lost 5 bases to trimming and J lost 2 bases, with 18 bases between them.

This clonotype was seen many times. This rearrangement joins TRBV5-4 to TRBJ2-1; 8 bases map to TRBD2. Losses at the gene ends were 4 bases for V and 10 bases for J; bases not matched to a gene: 10. This CDR3 has 14 amino acids. The germline gives CDR1 SGHNT, CDR2 YYREEE (reference sequence). The CDR3, as DNA: TGTGCCAGCAGCCTGGACCCCGCTAGCGGGGAGCAGTTCTTC. Translation: CASSLDPASGEQFF.